Below are 28 T cell receptor beta chains sequenced from a single sample in a study of pediatric ulcerative colitis. The assay was immunoSEQ multiplex PCR, and TCRdb's table has in-frame clones only and misses some. The data contain 65,000 or so clones, about nine tenths of them singletons. The sample comprised blood. All receptors derive from a boy aged 5-17 years with severe ulcerative colitis.

This chain links TRBV11-3 with TRBJ2-7, with D tentatively TRBD1 or TRBD2 (5 bases each). CDR1 and CDR2 (germline): SGHNT, YENEEA. Trimming took off 0 bases at V and 2 bases at J, with 8 bases between the two ends. CDR3 length: 14 amino acids. The CDR3 DNA reads as TGTGCCAGCAGCTTAGAGGGGGACCCCTACGAGCAGTACTTC. Translation gives CASSLEGDPYEQYF.

The chain couples TRBV21-1 to TRBJ2-2; TRBD2 is the table's D call and was not checked against the DNA. TRBV21-1 is a pseudogene. This CDR3 has 18 residues. The CDR3 region has the DNA TGTGCCAGCAGCAATTTGGCCTCTAGCGGGACGAACACCGGGGAGCTGTTTTTT. Residues: CASSNLASSGTNTGELFF.

V usage is TRBV7-9 and J usage is TRBJ2-5, with 9 bases fitting TRBD1. Germline trimming cut 5 bases from V and 5 bases from J; bases unmatched to any gene: 12. The V gene's germline CDR1 is SEHNR and CDR2 FQNEAQ (reference sequence). The CDR3 is 16 amino acids. CDR3: CASSPALGTGPETQYF. CDR3 in DNA: TGTGCCAGCAGCCCCGCATTAGGGACAGGGCCGGAGACCCAGTACTTC.

The chain has TRBV7-9 and TRBJ2-5; 7 bases map to TRBD2. Germline values: CDR1 SEHNR, CDR2 FQNEAQ (reference sequence). Trimming cost V 1 base and J 5 bases; bases outside gene matches: 10. The CDR3 runs 16 residues. In DNA form, the CDR3 reads TGTGCCAGCAGCTTAGGAGCAGCGGGAAGTTGGGAGACCCAGTACTTC. This gives the protein CASSLGAAGSWETQYF.

The rearrangement uses TRBV5-1 and TRBJ2-7; TRBD2 agrees at 8 bases. This CDR3 is 16 amino acids long. V shed 4 bases and J 7 bases; nucleotides not matched to a gene: 16. Germline loops: CDR1 SGHRS, CDR2 YFSETQ. CDR3 nucleotides: TGCGCCAGCAGCCTGGAACCCACGGGAGGGCCTGGAGAGCAGTACTTC. It codes for CASSLEPTGGPGEQYF.

In this sample, this clone turned up once. The chain employs TRBV30 and TRBJ2-7; tentative D call: TRBD2 (5 bases). The CDR3 contains 16 residues. Trimming took off 8 bases at V and 2 bases at J, with 25 bases between the two ends. Germline lookup yields CDR1 GTSNPN and CDR2 SVGIG (reference sequence). CDR3 sequence: CAHDQGTTEDPYEQYF. The CDR3 nucleotides read TGTGCCCACGACCAAGGCACGACGGAGGATCCCTACGAGCAGTACTTC. Variable domain in full (rest from reference TRBV30 and TRBJ2-7): SQTIHQWPATLVQPVGSPLSLECTVEGTSNPNLYWYRQAAGRGLQLLFYSVGIGQISSEVPQNLSASRPQDRQFILSSKKLLLSDSGFYLCAHDQGTTEDPYEQYFGPGTRLTVT.

The J gene is TRBJ2-2, the V gene TRBV27; D gene ambiguous. Germline assignment: CDR1 MNHEY and CDR2 SMNVEV (reference sequence). The CDR3 length is 17 residues. V lost 3 bases, J lost 0 bases, and 14 bases lay in between. The CDR3 region is CASSFQIRQPNTGELFF. The CDR3 region has the DNA TGTGCCAGCAGTTTTCAGATTAGGCAACCGAACACCGGGGAGCTGTTTTTT.

The CDR3 loop is CASSLYSGELFF. In DNA form, the CDR3 reads TGTGCCAGCAGCTTATACTCCGGGGAGCTGTTTTTT. The V and J genes are TRBV11-3 and TRBJ2-2; D not certain. The CDR3 covers 12 residues. Per germline, CDR1 SGHNT and CDR2 YENEEA. The germline V and J ends were trimmed by 2 bases and 6 bases, with 4 bases remaining between them.

With regard to this clone: The junction and the germline gene differ at one end; a read error may be behind it. The chain combines TRBV27 with TRBJ2-7, with TRBD2 matching 12 bases. Per the germline V gene, CDR1 is MNHEY and CDR2 is SMNVEV (reference sequence). There are 15 residues in the CDR3. This CDR3 reads CASSPRLAGDGERYF. The CDR3 DNA follows: TGTGCCAGCAGTCCCCGACTAGCGGGAGACGGAGAGCGGTACTTC.

The chain links TRBV6-4 to TRBJ2-3; no clear D. There are 13 residues in the CDR3. Deletions cut 6 bases from V and 3 bases from J, with 10 bases between. CDR1 is MRHNA, CDR2 SNTAGT, per germline. The chain's CDR3 is CASSDKETDTQYF. For the CDR3, the DNA is TGTGCCAGCAGCGACAAAGAAACAGATACGCAGTATTTT.

The chain recombines TRBV6-6 with TRBJ1-2, with a possible D match to TRBD1 (5 bases). Trimming left V 8 bases short and J 10 bases short, with 20 bases between. Germline values: CDR1 MNHNY, CDR2 SVGAGI (reference sequence). CDR3 length: 13 amino acids. CDR3 nucleotide sequence: TGTGCCAGCCGGAAACCGGGACGCGAGGACTACACCTTC. It codes for CASRKPGREDYTF.

This chain uses TRBV6-1 with TRBJ2-7; D is possibly TRBD1 or TRBD2 (5 bases each). V was cut by 3 bases and J by 0 bases, with 6 bases left in between. Germline V gene sequence: CDR1 MNHNS, CDR2 SASEGT. This CDR3 is 13 amino acids long. The CDR3 DNA reads as TGTGCCAGCAGTGATGGGACCTCCTACGAGCAGTACTTC. It codes for CASSDGTSYEQYF.

The chain is built from TRBV5-6 and TRBJ1-4; possibly TRBD1 for D (6 bases). Germline V gene sequence: CDR1 SGHDT, CDR2 YYEEEE. The CDR3 spans 15 residues. Trimming took off 0 bases at V and 8 bases at J, with 14 bases between the two ends. In nucleotides, the CDR3 is TGTGCCAGCAGCTTGGTGCAGGGGCTGGTGGAAAAACTGTTTTTT. It codes for CASSLVQGLVEKLFF.

The chain joins TRBV14 to TRBJ2-1, with D unclear. V was clipped by 6 bases and J by 4 bases, with 19 bases between them. Germline CDR1 SGHDN, CDR2 FVKESK. CDR3 size: 16 residues. The DNA for the CDR3 is TGTGCCAGCAGTCCCGGAACTGGGCACAATTACAATGAGCAGTTCTTC. Encoded protein: CASSPGTGHNYNEQFF.

The rearrangement joins TRBV18 to TRBJ2-7; maybe TRBD2 (6 bases). V was trimmed by 5 bases and J by 5 bases, leaving 16 bases between them. The CDR3 totals 14 residues. Germline-derived CDR1 and CDR2 are KGHSH and LQKENI. The CDR3 is CASSVGTPANEQYF. For the CDR3, the DNA is TGTGCCAGCTCAGTCGGGACTCCTGCTAACGAGCAGTACTTC.

This chain uses TRBV19 with TRBJ2-7; D may be TRBD2 (5 bases). Germline V gene lookup returns CDR1 LNHDA and CDR2 SQIVND (reference sequence). Between the trimmed V and J ends, which lost 1 base and 0 bases, there was a span of 7 bases. CDR3 length: 14 residues. CDR3 nucleotides: TGTGCCAGTAGTATAGCGGGAAACTCCTACGAGCAGTACTTC. Encoded protein: CASSIAGNSYEQYF.

This sequence joins TRBV27 and TRBJ1-2, with D perhaps TRBD1 (5 bases). Germline V gives CDR1 MNHEY, CDR2 SMNVEV (reference sequence). There are 12 residues in the CDR3. Trimming took off 4 bases at V and 8 bases at J, with 11 bases between the two ends. As DNA, the CDR3 is TGTGCCAGCAGTTCTCCCGGGGACGGCTACACCTTC. Translation: CASSSPGDGYTF.

The genes are TRBV30 and TRBJ1-1, with D possibly matching TRBD1 (6 bases). Germline loops: CDR1 GTSNPN, CDR2 SVGIG (reference sequence). This CDR3 has 13 residues. V was shortened by 5 bases and J by 5 bases, with 15 bases between the two germline ends. The CDR3 loop reads CAWDRTEQTEAFF. The CDR3 DNA is TGTGCCTGGGACAGGACCGAACAAACTGAAGCTTTCTTT.

This sequence joins TRBV20-1 and TRBJ2-1; no clear D. The V end lost 3 bases, the J end lost 5 bases, and 5 bases lay between the germline ends. The length of the CDR3 is 11 residues. Germline V CDR1 and CDR2: DFQATT, SNEGSKA (reference sequence). The CDR3 is CSASHNNEQFF. CDR3 DNA: TGCAGTGCTAGTCATAACAATGAGCAGTTCTTC.

This clone appeared a few times. The rearrangement joins TRBV30 to TRBJ2-7; D may be TRBD1 (6 bases). V lost 3 bases and J 5 bases, leaving 14 bases between the germline ends. The CDR3 contains 13 residues. From germline, CDR1 is GTSNPN and CDR2 SVGIG (reference sequence). The CDR3 reads CAWSTGQSHEQYF. The CDR3, as DNA: TGTGCCTGGAGCACCGGACAGTCCCACGAGCAGTACTTC.

This clone was picked up one time. The chain recombines TRBV28 with TRBJ1-5; possible D gene TRBD1, 5 bases. The CDR3 totals 15 residues. Looked up from germline, CDR1 is MDHEN and CDR2 is SYDVKM. V gave up 5 bases and J gave up 5 bases, with 16 bases separating them. CDR3 DNA: TGTGCCAGCAGTGTGACGGGGGGAGAGGATCAGCCCCAGCATTTT. This gives the protein CASSVTGGEDQPQHF.

The chain joins TRBV25-1 to TRBJ2-5, with D possibly TRBD1 on 6 matching bases. Trimming cost V 4 bases and J 7 bases, with 19 bases left between them. The length of the CDR3 is 15 residues. CDR1 is MGHDK and CDR2 is SYGVNS in the germline V gene. The CDR3 loop reads CASSVDPGQQVTQYF. CDR3 in DNA: TGTGCCAGCAGTGTAGACCCGGGACAACAGGTGACCCAGTACTTC.

CDR3 bases: TGTGCCAGCAGCTTCTCGGAGATGAGTCAGCCCCAGCATTTT. Its translation is CASSFSEMSQPQHF. This sequence joins TRBV7-9 and TRBJ1-5; D not certain. V was shortened by 3 bases and J by 6 bases, with 12 bases between the two germline ends. The CDR3 has 14 amino acids. Germline values: CDR1 SEHNR, CDR2 FQNEAQ (reference sequence).

This clone appeared once. The chain has TRBV30 and TRBJ2-2; D is uncertain. Trimming left V 5 bases short and J 3 bases short, with 10 bases between. CDR1 and CDR2 (germline): GTSNPN, SVGIG (reference sequence). The CDR3 totals 13 residues. As DNA, the CDR3 is TGTGCCTGGGGGCAGAGCGACACCGGGGAGCTGTTTTTT. Protein product: CAWGQSDTGELFF.

The V and J genes are TRBV19 and TRBJ2-2; 12 bases align to TRBD2. The CDR3 is made up of 15 amino acids. The V and J ends lost 4 bases and 7 bases, in that order; junction bases with no gene match: 4. Germline V CDR1 and CDR2: LNHDA, SQIVND (reference sequence). CDR3 sequence reads: CASSRTSGAVGELFF. DNA of the CDR3: TGTGCCAGTAGTAGGACTAGCGGGGCCGTCGGGGAGCTGTTTTTT.

The V gene is TRBV6-5, the J gene TRBJ2-7; TRBD2 might be the D (6 bases). This CDR3 is built from 14 residues. V lost 5 bases and J 2 bases, leaving 13 bases between the germline ends. CDR1 is MNHEY and CDR2 is SVGAGI in the germline V gene. This CDR3 reads CASSPLASAYEQYF. The CDR3 DNA reads as TGTGCCAGCAGTCCTCTAGCGAGTGCCTACGAGCAGTACTTC.

The chain combines TRBV10-3 with TRBJ2-1; no clear D. The germline V and J ends were trimmed by 2 bases and 2 bases, with 7 bases remaining between them. Germline values: CDR1 ENHRY, CDR2 SYGVKD. The CDR3 runs to 14 residues. CDR3 sequence (DNA): TGTGCCATCAGTGAGAGTACTACCTACAATGAGCAGTTCTTC. It is translated as CAISESTTYNEQFF.

The CDR3 DNA reads TGTGCCAGCAGTTTCCGGCCAGGGGGTTCCTACGAGCAGTACTTC. Its protein is CASSFRPGGSYEQYF. V and J are TRBV28 and TRBJ2-7; 7 bases match TRBD1. Germline CDR1 and CDR2: MDHEN and SYDVKM. This CDR3 is built from 15 residues. Trimming took 3 bases from V and 1 from J; bases not matched to a gene: 6.